This T cell receptor (beta chain) was captured by sequencing in a study of blood T cell repertoires in COVID-19. Whole-study context: The cDNA or gDNA used as material had been derived from T cells, B-cell-depleted T cells, or PBMCs.

CDR1 and CDR2 (germline): SGHTA, FQGNSA. Trimming shortened V by 3 bases and J by 1 base, and 9 bases separated the two germline ends. The CDR3 is 14 residues long. Under the authors' procedure: Estimated nucleated cell counts came from reference gene primer amplification. The method was immunoSEQ multiplex PCR; TCRdb's version includes in-frame clones alone and lacks a portion of them. V, J and clone size reflect that table, while D and trimming were determined from the DNA. The sample lists about 210,000 clones, 80% to 90% occurring once. The material sequenced was peripheral blood. The chain links TRBV7-2 to TRBJ1-1; D is unclear. The sequence was collected from a man between 45 and 60 years old with active or convalescent COVID-19. The CDR3 spells CASSFTRWNTEAFF. The DNA for the CDR3 is TGTGCCAGCAGCTTTACCAGGTGGAACACTGAAGCTTTCTTT. Using reference TRBV7-2 and TRBJ1-1 for the parts outside the CDR3, the full variable domain is GAGVSQSPSNKVTEKGKDVELRCDPISGHTALYWYRQSLGQGLEFLIYFQGNSAPDKSGLPSDRFSAERTGGSVSTLTIQRTQQEDSAVYLCASSFTRWNTEAFFGQGTRLTVV.